The T cell receptor beta chain described here comes from a study of CD8 T cells in ankylosing spondylitis. The authors made TCR beta libraries by quantitative 5'-RACE with molecular barcodes. TCRdb used MiXCR to reprocess the 5' RACE reads, holding one entry per CDR3 protein. This sample has 250,000 or so distinct CDR3 sequences; about 18% occur once, and the top ten carry less than 35%. Turning to this clonotype: Its antigen is as yet unknown.

The study's findings and limits: A motif in TCR beta, a set of about eight highly homologous variants, appeared characteristic of ankylosing spondylitis blood. Some motif variants had been reported before (in reactive arthritis synovial fluid and blood).

The CDR3 runs 14 residues. The V and J ends lost 7 bases and 2 bases, in that order; junction bases with no gene match: 5. Germline CDR1 MNHNS, CDR2 SASEGT. V usage is TRBV6-1 and J usage is TRBJ2-7, with 10 bases identical to TRBD2. The TCR was taken from a male donor with ankylosing spondylitis or in good health (not recorded which). Material: blood, either unsorted or a sorted T cell fraction (not recorded which). The CDR3 loop is CASNSGGVAYEQYF. The CDR3 region has the DNA TGTGCCAGCAACAGCGGGGGGGTGGCCTACGAGCAGTACTTC.